Below are 27 T cell receptor beta chains sequenced from a single sample in a study of control samples from healthy donors and cancer patients. Assay: immunoSEQ multiplex PCR; the TCRdb copy retains only in-frame clones and omits some. The sample lists over 100,000 clones, about 91% occurring once. The source material was blood. These TCRs come from a young woman in good health.

The V and J genes are TRBV30 and TRBJ1-5; possible D gene TRBD1, 6 bases. CDR1 and CDR2 from the germline V gene are GTSNPN and SVGIG (reference sequence). Between the trimmed V and J ends, which lost 1 base and 4 bases, there was a span of 8 bases. The CDR3 length is 13 residues. The CDR3 sequence: CAWSGTDNQPQHF. The DNA for the CDR3 is TGTGCCTGGAGTGGGACAGATAATCAGCCCCAGCATTTT.

The V and J genes are TRBV7-8 and TRBJ1-5; weak D call: TRBD1 (6 bases). This CDR3 is 15 amino acids long. The ends were cut back, 1 base at V and 7 bases at J, with 14 bases in the middle. Germline V CDR1 and CDR2: SGHVS, FQNEAQ. CDR3 nucleotide sequence: TGTGCCAGCAGCTTAGGCTGGACAGACCTACAGCCCCAGCATTTT. Encoded protein: CASSLGWTDLQPQHF.

The chain joins TRBV19 to TRBJ1-4; tentatively, D is TRBD1 (5 bases). CDR1 LNHDA and CDR2 SQIVND come from the germline V gene (reference sequence). There are 16 residues in the CDR3. Deletions cut 6 bases from V and 0 bases from J, with 14 bases between. DNA of the CDR3: TGTGCCAGTAGACGACGGGACGGTACAACTAATGAAAAACTGTTTTTT. It is translated as CASRRRDGTTNEKLFF.

This chain links TRBV27 with TRBJ2-1, with TRBD2 identical over 10 bases. Germline CDR1 reads MNHEY; CDR2 reads SMNVEV (reference sequence). This CDR3 is 16 amino acids long. The trim removed 0 bases at V and 6 bases at J, leaving 5 bases unmatched. The CDR3 sequence is CASSLSASGGLNEQFF. The DNA of the CDR3 is TGTGCCAGCAGTTTATCAGCTAGCGGGGGTCTCAATGAGCAGTTCTTC.

The chain has TRBV4-2 and TRBJ2-1, with 12 bases matching TRBD2. There are 17 residues in the CDR3. V was clipped by 3 bases and J by 3 bases; unmatched bases: 6. Germline V CDR1 and CDR2: LGHNA, YNFKEQ. This CDR3 reads CASSQGMTSGSYNEQFF. DNA for the CDR3: TGTGCCAGCAGCCAGGGGATGACTAGCGGGAGCTACAATGAGCAGTTCTTC.

The CDR3 sequence is CASSLSLAVYEQYF. CDR3 in DNA: TGCGCCAGCAGCTTGTCCCTAGCGGTCTACGAGCAGTACTTC. The chain links TRBV5-1 to TRBJ2-7, with 7 bases fitting TRBD2. V lost 1 base to trimming and J lost 3 bases; unmatched junction nucleotides: 4. This CDR3 is built from 14 residues. Germline loops: CDR1 SGHRS, CDR2 YFSETQ.

This sequence joins TRBV5-1 and TRBJ1-2; D is unresolved. This CDR3 region has 15 residues. V lost 2 bases and J 4 bases, leaving 15 bases between the germline ends. The V gene's germline CDR1 is SGHRS and CDR2 YFSETQ. The chain's CDR3 is CASSFNLDIFYGYTF. The DNA of the CDR3 is TGCGCCAGCAGCTTTAACTTAGACATATTCTATGGCTACACCTTC.

The V gene is TRBV30, the J gene TRBJ1-2; 9 bases are a match to TRBD1. This CDR3 is built from 13 residues. The J segment lost 8 bases and the V segment lost 3 bases, leaving 7 bases of the junction unmatched. Per germline, CDR1 GTSNPN and CDR2 SVGIG (reference sequence). CDR3 nucleotide sequence: TGTGCCTGGAGCCCCGGGACAGGGCACGGCTACACCTTC. Its protein product is CAWSPGTGHGYTF.

This rearrangement joins TRBV28 to TRBJ2-5, with TRBD2 identical over 12 bases. CDR1 and CDR2 from the germline V gene are MDHEN and SYDVKM. CDR3 length equals 15 residues. V lost 6 bases to trimming and J lost 5 bases; unmatched junction nucleotides: 7. In DNA, the CDR3 is TGTGCCAGCAGCGAGCCTAGCGGGGGGGCTGAGACCCAGTACTTC. Translation: CASSEPSGGAETQYF.

This chain links TRBV5-8 with TRBJ2-7; D possibly uses TRBD1 or TRBD2 (5 bases each). The CDR3 contains 16 residues. In germline, CDR1 is SGHTS, CDR2 YDEGEE. V shed 0 bases and J shed 7 bases, with 20 bases lying between them. The CDR3 DNA sequence: TGTGCCAGCAGCTTGGATGTTGGGGGAAGTCTACGAGAGCAGTACTTC. Protein sequence: CASSLDVGGSLREQYF.

The chain employs TRBV4-1 and TRBJ2-3, with 12 nucleotides matching TRBD2. The CDR3 loop spans 16 amino acids. The V gene's germline CDR1 is MGHRA and CDR2 YSYEKL. V was pared by 3 bases and J by 3 bases, with 4 bases of the junction left unmatched. DNA for the CDR3: TGCGCCAGCAGCCAGCAGACTAGCGGGGGAACAGATACGCAGTATTTT. Amino acid sequence: CASSQQTSGGTDTQYF.

V usage is TRBV30 and J usage is TRBJ2-7; 9 bases are a match to TRBD2. The CDR3 contains 17 residues. CDR1 GTSNPN and CDR2 SVGIG come from the germline V gene (reference sequence). V lost 2 bases, J lost 2 bases, and 13 bases stayed unmatched. CDR3 bases: TGTGCCTGGAGTCTCCCTCCCCGACTAGCGGCAACCTACGAGCAGTACTTC. It encodes CAWSLPPRLAATYEQYF.

This chain links TRBV2 with TRBJ1-2, with TRBD1 matching over 7 bases. CDR1 and CDR2 (germline): SNHLY, FYNNEI. The CDR3 totals 13 residues. Trimming took 8 bases from V and 2 from J; bases not matched to a gene: 5. In DNA, the CDR3 is TGTGCCAGCCGAGGGGGACAGAACTATGGCTACACCTTC. Protein: CASRGGQNYGYTF.

The genes are TRBV7-9 and TRBJ1-6, with TRBD1 matching 7 bases. Germline CDR1 is SEHNR and CDR2 is FQNEAQ (reference sequence). This CDR3 is built from 13 residues. After removal of 4 bases from V and 10 bases from J, the junction contained 4 bases not matched to a gene. CDR3 DNA: TGTGCCAGCAGCTCCTCAGGGGGATCACCCCTCCACTTT. Protein: CASSSSGGSPLHF.

This chain uses TRBV9 with TRBJ1-1, with D hard to call. This CDR3 region has 13 residues. CDR1 is SGDLS and CDR2 is YYNGEE in the germline V gene. Trimming removed 4 bases from V and 11 bases from J, with 18 bases in between. DNA of the CDR3: TGTGCCAGCAGCCTCACGGCGGGGTCGGTGGCTTTCTTT. Encoded protein: CASSLTAGSVAFF.

The chain is built from TRBV19 and TRBJ2-6; 8 nucleotides match TRBD1. The V gene end was trimmed by 6 bases and the J gene end by 3 bases; junction bases not matched to a gene: 10. The germline V gene has CDR1 LNHDA and CDR2 SQIVND (reference sequence). The CDR3 spans 17 residues. The CDR3 DNA is TGTGCCAGTAGACCCGACAGGGGATTTCGTGGGGCCAACGTCCTGACTTTC. Protein sequence: CASRPDRGFRGANVLTF. The full variable domain, rest sourced from reference TRBV19 and TRBJ2-6, is DGGITQSPKYLFRKEGQNVTLSCEQNLNHDAMYWYRQDPGQGLRLIYYSQIVNDFQKGDIAEGYSVSREKKESFPLTVTSAQKNPTAFYLCASRPDRGFRGANVLTFGAGSRLTVL.

The sample holds one count of this clone. The same CDR3 arises from other DNA sequences in this sample as well. The chain uses TRBV27 and TRBJ2-3, with no clear D. This CDR3 contains 14 residues. The germline gives CDR1 MNHEY, CDR2 SMNVEV (reference sequence). With 0 bases removed from V and 2 bases from J, the gap between germline ends came to 6 bases. CDR3 in DNA: TGTGCCAGCAGTTTATCCCCCCACACAGATACGCAGTATTTT. Its translation is CASSLSPHTDTQYF.

This chain connects TRBV7-2 to TRBJ1-5, with 9 bases lining up with TRBD1. CDR3 length: 15 residues. Germline V gives CDR1 SGHTA, CDR2 FQGNSA. J was trimmed by 7 bases and V by 1 base; bases with no gene match: 5. The CDR3 DNA follows: TGTGCCAGCAGCTTAGGGCTGGGACAGGGACAGCCCCAGCATTTT. Protein: CASSLGLGQGQPQHF.

The J gene is TRBJ1-6, the V gene TRBV28; a possible D gene is TRBD1 (6 bases). Trimming took 0 bases from V and 7 from J, leaving 16 bases between them. Germline V gene data show CDR1 as MDHEN and CDR2 as SYDVKM. The CDR3 is made up of 17 amino acids. The CDR3 DNA sequence: TGTGCCAGCAGTTTATGGACCTCGGGGGCCTCGAATTCACCCCTCCACTTT. Its translation is CASSLWTSGASNSPLHF.

This chain connects TRBV11-2 to TRBJ1-6, with D uncertain. This CDR3 has 15 residues. Germline loops: CDR1 SGHAT, CDR2 FQNNGV. Trimming removed 8 bases from V and 8 bases from J, with 19 bases in between. The CDR3: CASRTFRVVDSPLHF. In DNA, the CDR3 is TGTGCCAGCCGCACGTTCCGGGTAGTGGATTCACCCCTCCACTTT.

The chain links TRBV7-9 to TRBJ2-1; D remains ambiguous. Trimming cost V 5 bases and J 4 bases, with 12 bases left between them. This CDR3 is built from 14 residues. Germline loops: CDR1 SEHNR, CDR2 FQNEAQ (reference sequence). This CDR3 is CASSAEHRYNEQFF. In DNA form, the CDR3 reads TGTGCCAGCAGCGCAGAACACAGATACAATGAGCAGTTCTTC.

The chain combines TRBV6-5 with TRBJ1-5; 7 positions match TRBD1. V was clipped by 7 bases and J by 4 bases; unmatched bases: 7. The CDR3 has 14 residues. The germline gives CDR1 MNHEY, CDR2 SVGAGI. As DNA, the CDR3 is TGTGCCAGCATAGAGAGGGGGCGAAATCAGCCCCAGCATTTT. Amino acids: CASIERGRNQPQHF.

The chain is built from TRBV28 and TRBJ1-2; D unresolved. Trimming shortened V by 1 base and J by 10 bases, and 13 bases separated the two germline ends. Germline V gene lookup returns CDR1 MDHEN and CDR2 SYDVKM. The CDR3 contains 13 residues. Here the CDR3 reads CASSLFGLGNYTF. The CDR3 region has the DNA TGTGCCAGCAGTTTATTTGGCCTCGGGAACTACACCTTC.

This clone showed up just a few times. The chain carries TRBV6-4 and TRBJ2-1; TRBD2 matches at 7 bases. CDR3 length: 15 residues. J lost 8 bases, V lost 3 bases, and 10 bases had no gene match. CDR1 is MRHNA and CDR2 is SNTAGT in the germline V gene. The CDR3 DNA follows: TGTGCCAGCAGTGAGGGCGCGGGAGAGGTCTATGAGCAGTTCTTC. Its translation is CASSEGAGEVYEQFF.

The chain employs TRBV3-1 (or the pseudogene TRBV3-2) and TRBJ1-3; D uncertain. The germline V gene has CDR1 LGHDT and CDR2 YNNKEL (reference sequence). This CDR3 has 13 amino acids. The germline V and J ends were trimmed by 1 base and 4 bases, with 5 bases remaining between them. CDR3 bases: TGTGCCAGCAGCCAAGGTGGGGGAAACACCATATATTTT. Encoded protein: CASSQGGGNTIYF.

The gene calls are TRBV12-3 or TRBV12-4 and TRBJ1-5, with D hard to call. The CDR3 spans 13 residues. V was clipped by 5 bases and J by 8 bases, with 13 bases between them. Here the CDR3 DNA reads TGTGCCAGCAGTCACAGTTACGGTGAGCCCCAGCATTTT. Translated: CASSHSYGEPQHF.

The chain is built from TRBV10-3 and TRBJ1-1; 8 bases match TRBD1. The CDR3 consists of 13 residues. CDR1 ENHRY and CDR2 SYGVKD come from the germline V gene. V dropped 5 bases and J dropped 7; count of bases not matched to a gene: 6. The CDR3 coding sequence is TGTGCCATCAGTCAGGGGGCTTGGGGTGAAGCTTTCTTT. This codes for CAISQGAWGEAFF.